This T cell receptor (beta chain) derives from a study of blood T cell repertoires in COVID-19. Study in general: Acute-phase and convalescent COVID-19 samples originated in the United States, Italy and Spain. Nucleic acid was either cDNA or gDNA, and it came from T cells, B-cell-depleted T cells, or PBMCs.

Germline V gene sequence: CDR1 SEHNR, CDR2 FQNEAQ (reference sequence). V was clipped by 4 bases and J by 5 bases, with 11 bases between them. This CDR3 has 14 residues. The method was immunoSEQ multiplex PCR; TCRdb's version includes in-frame clones alone and lacks a portion of them. This table holds fewer than 110,000 clones, roughly nine tenths found once. This chain joins TRBV7-9 and TRBJ1-4, with D maybe TRBD1 (6 bases). This TCR was recovered from a man between 40 and 49 years old with active or convalescent COVID-19. What was sequenced was peripheral blood. CDR3 DNA sequence: TGTGCCAGCAGCTCAAGGGGGGGAAATGAAAAACTGTTTTTT. Its translation is CASSSRGGNEKLFF.